This is a list of T cell receptor beta chains from one sample in a study of Ad26.COV2.S vaccination and SARS-CoV-2 variants. Using immunoSEQ multiplex PCR, the repertoire was profiled, and TCRdb retains in-frame clones only, with some absent. The data contain some 640,000 clones, around 90% of them singletons. Material: peripheral blood, obtained in a trial of Ad26.COV2.S vaccine versus placebo. Receptor source: a person aged 18 to 65 who received the Ad26.COV2.S COVID-19 vaccine or a placebo. Each CDR3 is given with its conserved first and last residue. D genes are given only for firm matches. Expanded clones get a size class; other rows say once, few or many, or leave the size out.

d_gene	abundance	v_gene	j_gene	CDR3nt	CDR3aa
NA	NA	TRBV24-1	TRBJ2-3	TGTGCCACCAGTGCCTCGGGGGCGGCTGCCCCTACGCAGTATTTT	CATSASGAAAPTQYF
TRBD2	NA	TRBV7-2	TRBJ2-7	TGTGCCAGCAGCCAAGGGACTAGCGGGAGGGCCAGGTCCTACGAGCAGTACTTC	CASSQGTSGRARSYEQYF
NA	once	TRBV6-5	TRBJ1-6	TGTGCCAGCAGCCGGGTCGGCTATAATTCACCCCTCCACTTT	CASSRVGYNSPLHF
NA	NA	TRBV19	TRBJ1-3	TGTGCCAGCAGACCCGTGGGAGGAAACACCATATATTTT	CASRPVGGNTIYF
NA	NA	TRBV15	TRBJ2-5	TGTGCCACCAGGTCGTCCGGGTCCCGTTTGGGAGAGACCCAGTACTTC	CATRSSGSRLGETQYF
NA	NA	TRBV3-1/TRBV3-2	TRBJ1-1	TGTGCCAGCAGCCAAGGGCGGGCGAACACTGAAGCTTTCTTT	CASSQGRANTEAFF
TRBD1	NA	TRBV6-5	TRBJ1-1	TGTGCCAGCAGTTACTCTGGGACAGAATTGATTGAAGCTTTCTTT	CASSYSGTELIEAFF
TRBD2	NA	TRBV10-3	TRBJ2-1	TGTGCCATCAGTGAAGCTAGCGGGGGTACCTACAATGAGCAGTTCTTC	CAISEASGGTYNEQFF
NA	NA	TRBV6-5	TRBJ2-1	TGTGCCAGCATGAGGCAGTTCAATGAGCAGTTCTTC	CASMRQFNEQFF
NA	NA	TRBV30	TRBJ1-6	TGTGCCTGGAGTTCCGGGACGGGTAATTCACCCCTCCACTTT	CAWSSGTGNSPLHF
TRBD1	NA	TRBV6-5	TRBJ1-1	TGTGCCAGCAGGATTGGGCAGGGGGCACCGGAAGCTTTCTTT	CASRIGQGAPEAFF